These 6 T cell receptor beta chains originate from one sample sequenced in a study of blood T cell repertoires in COVID-19. Clones were sequenced by immunoSEQ multiplex PCR, and TCRdb holds only the in-frame ones, with some missing. The table includes 70,000 to 85,000 clones, around 80% detected once. Sample: peripheral blood. These receptors were collected from a man aged 55 to 69 with acute or convalescent COVID-19.

V is TRBV6-5 and J is TRBJ2-3; a possible D gene is TRBD2 (7 bases). From germline, CDR1 is MNHEY and CDR2 SVGAGI. The CDR3 sequence is 15 residues long. The V end was cut by 4 bases, the J end by 0 bases, with 11 bases between. DNA for the CDR3: TGTGCCAGCAGTTCCGAGGGGGGGAGCACAGATACGCAGTATTTT. It codes for CASSSEGGSTDTQYF.

This chain uses TRBV7-9 with TRBJ1-1; a weak D match, TRBD1 (5 bases). CDR3 length equals 14 residues. The germline gives CDR1 SEHNR, CDR2 FQNEAQ (reference sequence). Trimming shortened V by 4 bases and J by 4 bases, and 13 bases separated the two germline ends. The CDR3 sequence is CASSSGHTITEAFF. CDR3 coding DNA: TGTGCCAGCAGCTCCGGACACACCATCACTGAAGCTTTCTTT.

This chain uses TRBV19 with TRBJ1-2; D gene uncertain. The germline gives CDR1 LNHDA, CDR2 SQIVND (reference sequence). Trimming removed 5 bases from V and 8 bases from J, with 18 bases in between. This CDR3 has 14 amino acids. The CDR3 loop is CASSSLEGSRGYTF. In DNA form, the CDR3 reads TGTGCCAGTAGTTCCTTGGAGGGCTCTCGGGGCTACACCTTC.

This rearrangement joins TRBV7-9 to TRBJ2-7; TRBD2 matches 13 bases. Germline V gives CDR1 SEHNR, CDR2 FQNEAQ (reference sequence). The CDR3 extends over 16 amino acids. The junction had 10 bases not matched to a gene; V was cut back by 5 bases and J by 6 bases. The CDR3 here is CASSPWTSGSWGEQYF. The CDR3 DNA reads TGTGCCAGCAGCCCGTGGACTAGCGGGAGCTGGGGCGAGCAGTACTTC. Looking up the rest from reference TRBV7-9 and TRBJ2-7 gives the full variable domain: DTGVSQNPRHKITKRGQNVTFRCDPISEHNRLYWYRQTLGQGPEFLTYFQNEAQLEKSRLLSDRFSAERPKGSFSTLEIQRTEQGDSAMYLCASSPWTSGSWGEQYFGPGTRLTVT.

The chain couples TRBV5-1 to TRBJ2-5; 13 nucleotides align to TRBD2. The CDR3 consists of 16 residues. Germline CDR1 SGHRS, CDR2 YFSETQ. Germline trimming cut 4 bases from V and 1 base from J; bases unmatched to any gene: 4. The CDR3 loop reads CASSLGTSGAQETQYF. In nucleotides, the CDR3 is TGCGCCAGCAGCCTCGGGACTAGCGGGGCCCAAGAGACCCAGTACTTC.

The rearrangement joins TRBV7-2 to TRBJ2-5; D is perhaps TRBD1 (5 bases). In germline, CDR1 is SGHTA, CDR2 FQGNSA. This CDR3 is built from 16 residues. The germline V and J ends were trimmed by 5 bases and 5 bases, with 21 bases remaining between them. The CDR3 DNA sequence: TGTGCCAGCAGCCCGGCCTTGGACACCTTCAGGGAGACCCAGTACTTC. The encoded protein is CASSPALDTFRETQYF.